Listed below are T cell receptor beta chains from one sample, sequenced in a study. TCRdb re-analysed the RT-PCR reads in MiXCR, keeping a single row per CDR3 protein. The sample shows 650,000 to 800,000 distinct CDR3 sequences, 13% to 15% of them seen only once. The material sequenced was memory CD4+ T cells from blood. The receptors here all came from a female donor in good health, serving as a healthy control. Both conserved end residues are part of each CDR3.

TRBV27,CASRRREQETQYF
TRBV10-3,CAIESGDTQYF
TRBV28,CASSLGGLGTDTQYF
TRBV7-7,CASSLSGTGANVLTF
TRBV7-9,CASSPRSATTYEQYF
TRBV18,CASSPQGEDEQFF
TRBV5-1,CASAQRGSTEAFF
TRBV4-3,CASSQITRGSSPLHF
TRBV5-1,CASSYTLPGQGQGYTF
TRBV9,CASSVATGAAYEQYF
TRBV6-1,CASSEARGRTGELNTEAFF
TRBV5-4,CASTHGVGSTDTQYF